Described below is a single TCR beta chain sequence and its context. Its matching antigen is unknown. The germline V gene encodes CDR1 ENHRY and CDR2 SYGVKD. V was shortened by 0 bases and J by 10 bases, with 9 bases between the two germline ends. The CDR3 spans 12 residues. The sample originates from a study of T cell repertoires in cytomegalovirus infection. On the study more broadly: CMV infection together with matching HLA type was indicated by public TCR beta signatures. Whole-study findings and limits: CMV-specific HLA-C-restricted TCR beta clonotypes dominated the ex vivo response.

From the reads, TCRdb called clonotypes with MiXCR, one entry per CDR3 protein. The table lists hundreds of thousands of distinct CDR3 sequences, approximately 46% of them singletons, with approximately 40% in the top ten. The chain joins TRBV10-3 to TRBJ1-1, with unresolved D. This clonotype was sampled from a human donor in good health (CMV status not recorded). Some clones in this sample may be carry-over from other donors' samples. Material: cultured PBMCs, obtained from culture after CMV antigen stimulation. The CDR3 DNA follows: TGTGCCATCAGTGAGTCACCGGCTGGAGCTTTCTTT. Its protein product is CAISESPAGAFF.